Listed below are T cell receptor beta chains from one sample, sequenced in a study of human T cells and chemical hapten exposure. From the RACE reads, TCRdb called clonotypes with MiXCR, one entry per CDR3 protein. The sample lists 180,000 or so distinct CDR3 sequences; approximately 15% were seen once. Sequencing used whole blood, obtained in connection with sensitization to the hapten diphenylcyclopropenone (DPC). The source of these receptors is a woman aged 25 to 45 with alopecia areata. Some clones in this sample may be carry-over from other donors' samples. The CDR3 runs from the conserved cysteine through the conserved F or W. The D gene is left open where the match is weak. Only part of the rows carry a size: once, few, many, or a class if the clone is expanded.

J gene,V gene,clone size,D gene,CDR3 protein,CDR3 DNA
TRBJ1-6,TRBV7-2,.,TRBD1,CASSLEGQAPNSPLHF,TGTGCCAGCAGCTTAGAAGGACAGGCCCCTAATTCACCCCTCCACTTT
TRBJ2-5,TRBV28,few,TRBD1,CASSLDRVLETQYF,TGTGCCAGCAGCCTCGACAGGGTATTAGAGACCCAGTACTTC
TRBJ2-2,TRBV14,few,.,CASSQEDFTGELFF,TGTGCCAGCAGCCAAGAAGACTTCACCGGGGAGCTGTTTTTT
TRBJ2-7,TRBV20-1,.,.,CSAPGQGGYEQYF,TGCAGTGCCCCCGGTCAGGGGGGCTACGAGCAGTACTTC
TRBJ2-5,TRBV20-1,few,.,CCASLPNEGETQYF,TGCTGTGCTAGTCTCCCTAACGAAGGAGAGACCCAGTACTTC
TRBJ2-7,TRBV30,.,.,CAWSGDTYEQYF,TGTGCCTGGAGTGGAGACACCTACGAGCAGTACTTC
TRBJ2-7,TRBV10-3,.,TRBD2,CAIRISGAYEQYF,TGTGCCATCAGGATTAGCGGGGCCTACGAGCAGTACTTC
TRBJ2-1,TRBV7-2,.,.,CASSFGLGAEQFF,TGTGCCAGCAGCTTTGGGCTGGGGGCTGAGCAGTTCTTC
TRBJ2-7,TRBV6-5,.,.,CASRAGYGEQYF,TGTGCCAGCAGAGCAGGGTACGGCGAGCAGTACTTC
TRBJ2-5,TRBV9,many,TRBD2,CASSVGLAQAETQYF,TGTGCCAGCAGCGTAGGACTAGCCCAGGCGGAGACCCAGTACTTC